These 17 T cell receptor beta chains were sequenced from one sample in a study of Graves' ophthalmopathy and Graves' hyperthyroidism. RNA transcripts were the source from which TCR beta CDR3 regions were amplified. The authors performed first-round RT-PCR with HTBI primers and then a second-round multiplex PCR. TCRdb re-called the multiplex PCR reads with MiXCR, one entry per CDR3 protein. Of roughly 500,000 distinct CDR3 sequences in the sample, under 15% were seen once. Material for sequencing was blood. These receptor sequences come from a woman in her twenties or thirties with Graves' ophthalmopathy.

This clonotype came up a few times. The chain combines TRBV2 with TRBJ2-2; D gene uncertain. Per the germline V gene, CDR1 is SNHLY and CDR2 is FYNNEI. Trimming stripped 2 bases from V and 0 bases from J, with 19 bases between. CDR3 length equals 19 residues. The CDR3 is CASSENPTRITANTGELFF. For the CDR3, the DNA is TGTGCCAGCAGTGAAAATCCCACCAGAATTACTGCGAACACCGGGGAGCTGTTTTTT.

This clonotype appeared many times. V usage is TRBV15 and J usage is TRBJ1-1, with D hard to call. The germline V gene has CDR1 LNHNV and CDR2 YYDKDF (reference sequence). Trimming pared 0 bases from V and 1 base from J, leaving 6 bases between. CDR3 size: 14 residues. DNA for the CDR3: TGTGCCACCAGCAGAGAAGGCAGGAACACTGAAGCTTTCTTT. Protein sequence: CATSREGRNTEAFF. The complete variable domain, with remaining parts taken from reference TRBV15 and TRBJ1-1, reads DAMVIQNPRYQVTQFGKPVTLSCSQTLNHNVMYWYQQKSSQAPKLLFHYYDKDFNNEADTPDNFQSRRPNTSFCFLDIRSPGLGDTAMYLCATSREGRNTEAFFGQGTRLTVV.

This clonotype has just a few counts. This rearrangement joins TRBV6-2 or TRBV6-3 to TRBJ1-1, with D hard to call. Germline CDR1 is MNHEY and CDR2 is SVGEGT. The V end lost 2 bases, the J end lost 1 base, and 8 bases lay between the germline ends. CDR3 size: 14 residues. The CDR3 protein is CASSYIWGNTEAFF. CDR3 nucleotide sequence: TGTGCCAGCAGTTACATTTGGGGGAACACTGAAGCTTTCTTT.

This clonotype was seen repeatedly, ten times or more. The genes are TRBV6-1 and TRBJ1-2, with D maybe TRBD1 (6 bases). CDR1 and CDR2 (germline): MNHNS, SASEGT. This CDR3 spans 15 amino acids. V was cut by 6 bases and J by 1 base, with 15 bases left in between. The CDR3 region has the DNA TGTGCCAGCAGCCCCAGGACAGAGATTAACTATGGCTACACCTTC. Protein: CASSPRTEINYGYTF.

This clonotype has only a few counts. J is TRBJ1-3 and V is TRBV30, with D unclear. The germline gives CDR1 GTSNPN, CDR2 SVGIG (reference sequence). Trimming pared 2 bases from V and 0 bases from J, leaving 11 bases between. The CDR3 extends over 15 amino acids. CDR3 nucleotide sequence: TGTGCCTGGAGTCCCGGTTGGGGCTCTGGAAACACCATATATTTT. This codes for CAWSPGWGSGNTIYF. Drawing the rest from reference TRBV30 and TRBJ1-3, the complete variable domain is SQTIHQWPATLVQPVGSPLSLECTVEGTSNPNLYWYRQAAGRGLQLLFYSVGIGQISSEVPQNLSASRPQDRQFILSSKKLLLSDSGFYLCAWSPGWGSGNTIYFGEGSWLTVV.

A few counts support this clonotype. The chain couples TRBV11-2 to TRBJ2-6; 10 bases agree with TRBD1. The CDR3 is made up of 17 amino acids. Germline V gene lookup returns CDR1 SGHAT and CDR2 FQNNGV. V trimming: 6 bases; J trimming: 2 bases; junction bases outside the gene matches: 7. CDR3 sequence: CASRGGTGAPGANVLTF. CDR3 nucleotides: TGTGCCAGCAGAGGGGGGACAGGGGCACCTGGGGCCAACGTCCTGACTTTC.

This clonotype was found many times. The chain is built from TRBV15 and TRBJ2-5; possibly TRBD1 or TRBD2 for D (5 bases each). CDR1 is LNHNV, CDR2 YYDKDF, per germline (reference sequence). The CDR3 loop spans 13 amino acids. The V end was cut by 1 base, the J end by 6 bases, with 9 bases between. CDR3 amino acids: CATSRAWGQTQYF. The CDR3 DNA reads TGTGCCACCAGCAGAGCGTGGGGACAGACCCAGTACTTC. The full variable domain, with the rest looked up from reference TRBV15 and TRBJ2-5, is DAMVIQNPRYQVTQFGKPVTLSCSQTLNHNVMYWYQQKSSQAPKLLFHYYDKDFNNEADTPDNFQSRRPNTSFCFLDIRSPGLGDTAMYLCATSRAWGQTQYFGPGTRLLVL.

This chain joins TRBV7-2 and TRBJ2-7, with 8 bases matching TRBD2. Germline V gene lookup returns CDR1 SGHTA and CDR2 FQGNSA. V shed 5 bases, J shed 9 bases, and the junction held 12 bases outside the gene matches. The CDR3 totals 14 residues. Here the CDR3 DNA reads TGTGCCAGCAGCGCAACCCGGACTAGCTTAGTGCAGTACTTC. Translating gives CASSATRTSLVQYF.

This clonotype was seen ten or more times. DNA of the CDR3: TGCAGTGCTAGAGCCGGGACTAGCGGCTACGAGCAGTACTTC. This encodes CSARAGTSGYEQYF. The chain joins TRBV20-1 to TRBJ2-7; TRBD2 aligns across 11 bases. Germline lookup yields CDR1 DFQATT and CDR2 SNEGSKA (reference sequence). The ends lost 1 base at V and 3 bases at J; junction bases unmatched: 2. There are 14 residues in the CDR3.

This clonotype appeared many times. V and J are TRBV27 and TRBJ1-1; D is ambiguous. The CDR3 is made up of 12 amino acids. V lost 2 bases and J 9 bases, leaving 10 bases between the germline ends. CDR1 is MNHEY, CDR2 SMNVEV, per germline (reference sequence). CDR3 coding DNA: TGTGCCAGCAGTTTAGACGGGAAGAAAGCTTTCTTT. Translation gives CASSLDGKKAFF.

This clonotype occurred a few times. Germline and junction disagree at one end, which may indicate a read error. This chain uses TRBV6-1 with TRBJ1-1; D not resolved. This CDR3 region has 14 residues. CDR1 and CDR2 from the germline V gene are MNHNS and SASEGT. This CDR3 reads CASSPRPVNTEACF. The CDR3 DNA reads TGTGCCAGCAGCCCACGGCCAGTGAACACTGAAGCTTGCTTT.

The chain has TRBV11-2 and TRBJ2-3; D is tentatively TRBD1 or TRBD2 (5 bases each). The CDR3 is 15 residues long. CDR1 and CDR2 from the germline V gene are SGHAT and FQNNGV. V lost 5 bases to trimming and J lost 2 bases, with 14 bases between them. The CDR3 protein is CASSLRGPHTDTQYF. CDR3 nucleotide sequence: TGTGCCAGCAGCCTGAGGGGACCGCACACAGATACGCAGTATTTT.

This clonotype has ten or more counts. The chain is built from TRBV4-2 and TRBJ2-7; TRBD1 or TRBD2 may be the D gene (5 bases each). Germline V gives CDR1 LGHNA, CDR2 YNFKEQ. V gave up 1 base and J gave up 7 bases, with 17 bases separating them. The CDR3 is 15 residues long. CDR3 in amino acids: CASSQGRGGDGEQYF. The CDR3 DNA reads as TGTGCCAGCAGCCAAGGACGCGGTGGGGACGGGGAGCAGTACTTC.

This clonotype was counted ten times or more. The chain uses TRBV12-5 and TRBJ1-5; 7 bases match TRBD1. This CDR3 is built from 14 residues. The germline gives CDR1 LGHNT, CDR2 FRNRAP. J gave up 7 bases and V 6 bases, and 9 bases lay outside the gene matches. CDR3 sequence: CASGPVKGGQPQHF. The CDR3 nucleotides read TGTGCTAGTGGCCCCGTCAAAGGGGGCCAGCCCCAGCATTTT.

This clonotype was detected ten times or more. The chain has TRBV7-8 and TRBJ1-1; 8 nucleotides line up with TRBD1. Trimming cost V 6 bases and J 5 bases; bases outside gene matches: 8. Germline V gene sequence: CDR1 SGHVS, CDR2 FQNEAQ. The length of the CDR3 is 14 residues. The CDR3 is CASSLTGEWTEAFF. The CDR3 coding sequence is TGTGCCAGCAGTTTGACAGGGGAGTGGACTGAAGCTTTCTTT.

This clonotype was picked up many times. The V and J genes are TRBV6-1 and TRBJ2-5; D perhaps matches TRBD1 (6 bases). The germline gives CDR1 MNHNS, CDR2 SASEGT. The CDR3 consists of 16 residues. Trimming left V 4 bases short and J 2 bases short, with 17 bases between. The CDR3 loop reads CASSAARRGFQETQYF. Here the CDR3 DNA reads TGTGCCAGCAGTGCCGCCAGAAGGGGGTTTCAAGAGACCCAGTACTTC.

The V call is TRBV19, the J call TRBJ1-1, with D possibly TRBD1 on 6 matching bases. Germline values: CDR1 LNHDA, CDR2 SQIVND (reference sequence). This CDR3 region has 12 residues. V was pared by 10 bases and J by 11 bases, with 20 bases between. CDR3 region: CATDGGANWAFF. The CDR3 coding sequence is TGTGCCACCGACGGGGGGGCCAATTGGGCTTTCTTT.